This record concerns one TCR beta chain sequence. This sample was taken from a study of identical twins. In TCRdb, the 5' RACE reads were re-called with MiXCR into one record per CDR3 protein. The table lists 450,000 or so distinct CDR3 sequences, more than 13% of them singletons. The CDR3 extends over 18 amino acids. The V and J ends lost 1 base and 0 bases, in that order; junction bases with no gene match: 6. Per germline, CDR1 MNHNS and CDR2 SASEGT. These data are also associated with another study on yellow fever vaccine responses in identical twins.

Sample: CD4+ T cells sorted from blood. The V gene is TRBV6-1, the J gene TRBJ2-1, with 10 positions matching TRBD2. This sequence originates from a woman aged 18-29 years in good health. CDR3 nucleotides: TGTGCCAGCAGTGAAGGGCTAGCGGGAGCCGGCTCCTACAATGAGCAGTTCTTC. Protein sequence: CASSEGLAGAGSYNEQFF.